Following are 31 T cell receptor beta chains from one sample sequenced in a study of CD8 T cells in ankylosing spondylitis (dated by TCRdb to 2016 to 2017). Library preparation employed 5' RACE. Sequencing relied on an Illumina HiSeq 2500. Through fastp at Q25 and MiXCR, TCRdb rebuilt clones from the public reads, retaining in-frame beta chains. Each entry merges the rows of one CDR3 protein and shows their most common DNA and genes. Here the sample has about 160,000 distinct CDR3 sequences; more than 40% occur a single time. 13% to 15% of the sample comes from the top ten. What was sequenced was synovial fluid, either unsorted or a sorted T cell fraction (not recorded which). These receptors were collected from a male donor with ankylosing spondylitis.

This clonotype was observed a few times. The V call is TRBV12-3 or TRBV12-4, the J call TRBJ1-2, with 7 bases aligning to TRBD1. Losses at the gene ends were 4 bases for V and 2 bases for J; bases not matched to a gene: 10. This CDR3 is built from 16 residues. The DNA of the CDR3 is TGTGCCAGCAGTTATCTCGAGGGGACAGCGAACTATGGCTACACCTTC. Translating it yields CASSYLEGTANYGYTF.

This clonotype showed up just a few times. The CDR3 bases are TGTGCCAGCAGCGTAGAGGCTAGCGGGGGGTTGTACGAGCAGTACTTC. Its protein is CASSVEASGGLYEQYF. The V gene is TRBV9, the J gene TRBJ2-7, with 11 nucleotides matching TRBD2. V lost 0 bases and J lost 4; bases outside the gene matches: 6. The CDR3 runs 16 residues. Germline-derived CDR1 and CDR2 are SGDLS and YYNGEE.

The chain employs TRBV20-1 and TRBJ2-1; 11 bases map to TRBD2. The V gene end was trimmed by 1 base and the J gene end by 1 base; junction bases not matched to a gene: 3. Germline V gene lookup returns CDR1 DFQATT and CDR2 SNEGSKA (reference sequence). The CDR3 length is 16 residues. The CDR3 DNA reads TGCAGTGCTAGAGGGCTAGCGGGGGGTTCCTACAATGAGCAGTTCTTC. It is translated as CSARGLAGGSYNEQFF.

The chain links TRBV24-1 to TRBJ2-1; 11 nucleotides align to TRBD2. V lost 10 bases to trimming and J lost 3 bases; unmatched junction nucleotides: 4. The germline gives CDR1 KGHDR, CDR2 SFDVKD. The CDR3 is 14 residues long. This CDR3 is CATGTSGIYNEQFF. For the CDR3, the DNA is TGTGCCACTGGGACTAGCGGAATCTACAATGAGCAGTTCTTC.

The CDR3, as DNA: TGTGCCAGCAGCTTGCCCCGGTCCCGGGATACGCAGTATTTT. This codes for CASSLPRSRDTQYF. This chain links TRBV5-6 with TRBJ2-3; D uncertain. In germline, CDR1 is SGHDT, CDR2 YYEEEE. Trimming pared 1 base from V and 6 bases from J, leaving 12 bases between. CDR3 length: 14 amino acids.

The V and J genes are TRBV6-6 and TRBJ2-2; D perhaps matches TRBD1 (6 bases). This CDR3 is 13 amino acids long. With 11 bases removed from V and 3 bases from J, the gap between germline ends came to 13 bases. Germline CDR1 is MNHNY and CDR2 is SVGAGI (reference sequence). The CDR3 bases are TGTGCCTCACAGGGTTCCGACACCGGGGAGCTGTTTTTT. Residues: CASQGSDTGELFF.

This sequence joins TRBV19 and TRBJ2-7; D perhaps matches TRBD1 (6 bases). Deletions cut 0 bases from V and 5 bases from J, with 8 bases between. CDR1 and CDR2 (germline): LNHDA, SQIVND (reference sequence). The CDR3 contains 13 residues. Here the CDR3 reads CASSIDRGHEQYF. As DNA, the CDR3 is TGTGCCAGTAGTATAGACAGGGGCCACGAGCAGTACTTC.

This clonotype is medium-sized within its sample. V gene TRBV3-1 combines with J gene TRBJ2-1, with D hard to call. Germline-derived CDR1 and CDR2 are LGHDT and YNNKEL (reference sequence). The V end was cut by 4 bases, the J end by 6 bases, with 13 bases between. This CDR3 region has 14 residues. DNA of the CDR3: TGTGCCAGCAGCCTCGGAGTTTTCGGCAATGAGCAGTTCTTC. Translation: CASSLGVFGNEQFF.

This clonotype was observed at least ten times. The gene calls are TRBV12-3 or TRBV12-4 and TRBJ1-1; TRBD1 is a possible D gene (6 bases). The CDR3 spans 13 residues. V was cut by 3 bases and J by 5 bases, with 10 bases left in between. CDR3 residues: CASSFGGQTEAFF. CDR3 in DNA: TGTGCCAGCAGTTTCGGGGGGCAGACTGAAGCTTTCTTT.

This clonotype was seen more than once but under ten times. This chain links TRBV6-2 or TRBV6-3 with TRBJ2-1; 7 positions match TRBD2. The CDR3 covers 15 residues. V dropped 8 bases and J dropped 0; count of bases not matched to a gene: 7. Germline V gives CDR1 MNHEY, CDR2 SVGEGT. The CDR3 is CASRDRDYSYNEQFF. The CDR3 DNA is TGTGCCAGCCGAGACCGGGACTACTCCTACAATGAGCAGTTCTTC.

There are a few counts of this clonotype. CDR3 in amino acids: CASSPGDSNNEQFF. As DNA, the CDR3 is TGTGCCAGCAGCCCCGGGGACTCTAACAATGAGCAGTTCTTC. The J gene is TRBJ2-1, the V gene TRBV7-9; maybe TRBD2 (6 bases). The CDR3 is 14 amino acids. Trimming pared 5 bases from V and 5 bases from J, leaving 13 bases between. Germline lookup yields CDR1 SEHNR and CDR2 FQNEAQ (reference sequence).

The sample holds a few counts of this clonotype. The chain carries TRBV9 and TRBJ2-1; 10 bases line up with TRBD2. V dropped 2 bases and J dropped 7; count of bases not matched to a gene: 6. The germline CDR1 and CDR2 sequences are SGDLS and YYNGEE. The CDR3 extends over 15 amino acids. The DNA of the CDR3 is TGTGCCAGCAGCGTCCATAGCGGGGGGTGGAATGAGCAGTTCTTC. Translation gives CASSVHSGGWNEQFF.

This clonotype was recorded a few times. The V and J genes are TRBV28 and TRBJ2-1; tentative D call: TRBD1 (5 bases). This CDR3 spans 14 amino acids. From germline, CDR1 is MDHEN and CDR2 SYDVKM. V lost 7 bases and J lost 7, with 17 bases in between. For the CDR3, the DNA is TGTGCCAGCAAAGGGGAAATGGAATCGAATGAGCAGTTCTTC. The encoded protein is CASKGEMESNEQFF.

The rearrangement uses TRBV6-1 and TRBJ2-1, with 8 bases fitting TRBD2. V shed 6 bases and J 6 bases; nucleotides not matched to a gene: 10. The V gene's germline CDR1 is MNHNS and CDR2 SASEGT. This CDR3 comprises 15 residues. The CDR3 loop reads CASSPAPGGFNEQFF. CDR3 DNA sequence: TGTGCCAGCAGCCCCGCTCCGGGGGGGTTCAATGAGCAGTTCTTC.

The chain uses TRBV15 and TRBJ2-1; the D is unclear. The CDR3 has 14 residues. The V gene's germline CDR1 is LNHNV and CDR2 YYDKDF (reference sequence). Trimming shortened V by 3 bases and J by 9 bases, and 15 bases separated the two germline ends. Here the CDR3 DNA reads TGTGCCACCAGCAGTATGGGCAGCTTAGTTGAGCAGTTCTTC. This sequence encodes CATSSMGSLVEQFF.

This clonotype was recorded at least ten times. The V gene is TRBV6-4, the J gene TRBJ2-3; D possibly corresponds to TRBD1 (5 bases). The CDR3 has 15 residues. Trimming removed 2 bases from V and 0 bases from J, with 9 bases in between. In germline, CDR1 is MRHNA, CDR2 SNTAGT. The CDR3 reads CASSDEAGSTDTQYF. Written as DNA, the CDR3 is TGTGCCAGCAGTGACGAGGCAGGGAGCACAGATACGCAGTATTTT.

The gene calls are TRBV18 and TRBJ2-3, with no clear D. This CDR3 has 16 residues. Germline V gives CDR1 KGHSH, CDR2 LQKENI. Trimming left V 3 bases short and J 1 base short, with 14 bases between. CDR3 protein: CASSPTGPRGTDTQYF. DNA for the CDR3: TGTGCCAGCTCACCGACGGGTCCCCGAGGCACAGATACGCAGTATTTT.

The CDR3 DNA reads TGTGCCAGCAGCTCCATCGGGACAGGGATCGAGCAGTACTTC. This encodes CASSSIGTGIEQYF. The V gene is TRBV7-9, the J gene TRBJ2-7, with 9 bases fitting TRBD1. CDR1 and CDR2 from the germline V gene are SEHNR and FQNEAQ (reference sequence). J lost 6 bases, V lost 4 bases, and 7 bases had no gene match. The CDR3 is 14 residues long.

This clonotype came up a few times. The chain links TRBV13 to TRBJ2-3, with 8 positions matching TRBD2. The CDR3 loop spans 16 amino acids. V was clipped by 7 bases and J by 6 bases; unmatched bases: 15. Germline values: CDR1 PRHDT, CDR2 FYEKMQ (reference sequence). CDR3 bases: TGTGCCAGCACCCTAGGAAGGGGACTAGTTCTCGATACGCAGTATTTT. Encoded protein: CASTLGRGLVLDTQYF.

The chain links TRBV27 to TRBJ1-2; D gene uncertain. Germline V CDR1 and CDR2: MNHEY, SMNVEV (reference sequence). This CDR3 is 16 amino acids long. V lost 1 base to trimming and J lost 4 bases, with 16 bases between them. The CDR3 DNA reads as TGTGCCAGCAGTTTATACGGGTGGGGAGGTTCCTATGGCTACACCTTC. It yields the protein CASSLYGWGGSYGYTF.

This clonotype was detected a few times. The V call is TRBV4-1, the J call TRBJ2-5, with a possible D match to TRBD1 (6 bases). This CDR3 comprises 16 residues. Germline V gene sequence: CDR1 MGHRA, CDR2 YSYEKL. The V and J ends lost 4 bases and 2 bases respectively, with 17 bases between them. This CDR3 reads CASSPHTGPVQETQYF. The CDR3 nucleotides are TGCGCCAGCAGCCCACACACAGGGCCTGTACAAGAGACCCAGTACTTC.

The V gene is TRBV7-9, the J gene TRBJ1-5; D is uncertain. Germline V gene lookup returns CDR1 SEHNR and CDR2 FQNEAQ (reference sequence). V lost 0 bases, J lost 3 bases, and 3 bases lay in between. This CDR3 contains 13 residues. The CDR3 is CASSLAPNQPQHF. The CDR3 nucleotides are TGTGCCAGCAGCTTAGCACCCAATCAGCCCCAGCATTTT.

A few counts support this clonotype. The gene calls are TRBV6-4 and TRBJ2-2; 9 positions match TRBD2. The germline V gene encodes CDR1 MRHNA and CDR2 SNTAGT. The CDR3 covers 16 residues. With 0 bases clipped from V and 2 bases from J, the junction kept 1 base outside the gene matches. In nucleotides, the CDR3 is TGTGCCAGCAGTGACTCCGGGACTAGCAACACCGGGGAGCTGTTTTTT. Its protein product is CASSDSGTSNTGELFF.

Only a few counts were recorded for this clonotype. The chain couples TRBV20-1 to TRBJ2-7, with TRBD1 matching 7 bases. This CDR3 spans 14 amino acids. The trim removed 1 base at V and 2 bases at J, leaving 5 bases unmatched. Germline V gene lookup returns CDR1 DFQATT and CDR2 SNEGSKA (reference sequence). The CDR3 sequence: CSARGTGLTYEQYF. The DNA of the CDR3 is TGCAGTGCTAGAGGGACAGGACTGACCTACGAGCAGTACTTC.

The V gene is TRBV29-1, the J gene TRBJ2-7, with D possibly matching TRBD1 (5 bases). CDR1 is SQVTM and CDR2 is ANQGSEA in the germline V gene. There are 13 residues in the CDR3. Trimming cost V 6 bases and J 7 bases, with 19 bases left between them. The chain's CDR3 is CSVHGQVFGEQYF. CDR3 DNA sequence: TGCAGCGTCCATGGACAAGTCTTTGGGGAGCAGTACTTC.

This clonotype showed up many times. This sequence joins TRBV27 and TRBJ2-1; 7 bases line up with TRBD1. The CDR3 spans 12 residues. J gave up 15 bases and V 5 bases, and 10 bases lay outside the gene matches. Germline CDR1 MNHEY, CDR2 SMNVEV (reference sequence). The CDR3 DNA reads TGTGCCAGCAGTAAAGACAGGGTCGATTGGTTCTTC. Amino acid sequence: CASSKDRVDWFF.

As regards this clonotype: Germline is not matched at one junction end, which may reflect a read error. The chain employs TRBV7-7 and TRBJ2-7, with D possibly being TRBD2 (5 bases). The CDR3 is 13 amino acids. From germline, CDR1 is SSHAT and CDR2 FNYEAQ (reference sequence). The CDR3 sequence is CASSLASGAEQYF. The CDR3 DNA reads TGTGCTAGCAGCTTAGCGTCGGGTGCCGAGCAGTACTTC.

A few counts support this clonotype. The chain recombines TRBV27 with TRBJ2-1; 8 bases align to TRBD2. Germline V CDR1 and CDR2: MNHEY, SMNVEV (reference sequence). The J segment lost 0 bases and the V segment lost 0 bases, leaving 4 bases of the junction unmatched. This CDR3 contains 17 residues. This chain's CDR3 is CASSLSGGGHSYNEQFF. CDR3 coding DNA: TGTGCCAGCAGTTTATCTGGCGGGGGGCACTCCTACAATGAGCAGTTCTTC.

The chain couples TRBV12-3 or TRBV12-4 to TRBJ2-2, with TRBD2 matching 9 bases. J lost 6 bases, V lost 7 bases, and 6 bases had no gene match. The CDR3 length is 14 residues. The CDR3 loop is CASNSLAGSGELFF. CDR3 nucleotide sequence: TGTGCCAGCAACAGTCTAGCGGGATCCGGGGAGCTGTTTTTT.

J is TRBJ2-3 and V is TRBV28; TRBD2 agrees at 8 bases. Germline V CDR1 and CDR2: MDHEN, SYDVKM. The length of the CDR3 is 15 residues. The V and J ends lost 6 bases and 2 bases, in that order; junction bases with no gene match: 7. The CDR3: CASRTGTRITDTQYF. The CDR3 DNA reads TGTGCCAGCAGAACCGGGACTAGAATCACAGATACGCAGTATTTT.

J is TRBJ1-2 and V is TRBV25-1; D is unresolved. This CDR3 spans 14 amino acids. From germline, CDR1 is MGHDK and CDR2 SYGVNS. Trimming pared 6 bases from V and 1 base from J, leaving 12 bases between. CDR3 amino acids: CASSVTGLNYGYTF. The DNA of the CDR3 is TGTGCCAGCAGCGTCACCGGGCTTAACTATGGCTACACCTTC.